This is a list of T cell receptor beta chains from one sample in a study of blood T cell repertoires in COVID-19. The protocol was immunoSEQ multiplex PCR, while the TCRdb copy is restricted to in-frame clones and leaves out a portion. The sample lists about 200,000 clones, 85% to 90% occurring once. The sequencing input was peripheral blood. The receptors originated from a woman between 45 and 65 years old with acute or convalescent COVID-19. Both conserved end residues are part of each CDR3. A D gene is named only where the DNA matches it firmly. Size is stated for part of the rows, as once, few or many counts, or as a class when the clone is expanded.

size,J,D,V,CDR3,DNA
NA,TRBJ2-1,TRBD2,TRBV18,CASSPPLAGGYNEQFF,TGTGCCAGCTCACCACCTCTAGCGGGAGGTTACAATGAGCAGTTCTTC
NA,TRBJ1-1,TRBD1,TRBV6-6,CASSVDRGNTEAFF,TGTGCCAGCAGTGTCGACAGGGGGAACACTGAAGCTTTCTTT
NA,TRBJ2-4,NA,TRBV2,CASSEEGVQNIQYF,TGTGCCAGCAGTGAGGAAGGGGTCCAAAACATTCAGTACTTC
once,TRBJ2-3,TRBD1,TRBV20-1,CSASRQGTDTQYF,TGCAGTGCTAGTCGACAGGGAACCGATACGCAGTATTTT
NA,TRBJ2-7,TRBD2,TRBV27,CASSLLAGGYEQYF,TGTGCCAGCAGCCTGTTAGCGGGAGGTTACGAGCAGTACTTC
NA,TRBJ2-7,NA,TRBV9,CASSVARDTQPYEQYF,TGTGCCAGCAGCGTTGCCCGGGACACCCAGCCCTACGAGCAGTACTTC
NA,TRBJ2-7,TRBD2,TRBV18,CASSSDGGRAYYEQYF,TGTGCCAGCTCCTCCGATGGCGGGAGGGCCTACTACGAGCAGTACTTC
NA,TRBJ2-4,TRBD2,TRBV3-1/TRBV3-2,CASSQGTRTSLNIQYF,TGTGCCAGCAGCCAAGGTACCCGGACTAGCCTGAACATTCAGTACTTC
NA,TRBJ1-1,NA,TRBV5-4,CASSLVGSRNTEAFF,TGTGCCAGTAGCCTGGTGGGCAGCCGGAACACTGAAGCTTTCTTT
NA,TRBJ1-3,NA,TRBV7-9,CASSSPGHLSGNTIYF,TGTGCCAGCAGCTCACCGGGACACCTCTCTGGAAACACCATATATTTT
NA,TRBJ2-7,TRBD2,TRBV2,CASSETSGSSYEQYF,TGTGCCAGCAGCGAGACTAGCGGGTCCTCCTACGAGCAGTACTTC
few,TRBJ2-2,NA,TRBV7-2,CASSLVGVGELFF,TGTGCCAGCAGCTTAGTAGGGGTCGGGGAGCTGTTTTTT
NA,TRBJ2-3,TRBD1,TRBV27,CASSLGTGPDTQYF,TGTGCCAGCAGTTTAGGGACAGGGCCAGATACGCAGTATTTT
NA,TRBJ1-2,TRBD1,TRBV3-1/TRBV3-2,CASSRGGGGRTNYGYTF,TGTGCCAGCAGCCGAGGGGGCGGAGGACGGACTAACTATGGCTACACCTTC
NA,TRBJ2-1,NA,TRBV30,CAWTSRDEQFF,TGTGCCTGGACCTCCCGGGATGAGCAGTTCTTC
NA,TRBJ1-1,NA,TRBV5-6,CASSLGGTGGWTEAFF,TGTGCCAGCAGCTTGGGGGGTACGGGAGGTTGGACTGAAGCTTTCTTT
once,TRBJ2-5,NA,TRBV3-1/TRBV3-2,CASSQDTTQETQYF,TGTGCCAGCAGCCAAGATACTACGCAAGAGACCCAGTACTTC
NA,TRBJ2-7,TRBD1,TRBV27,CASSWGQGAYEQYF,TGTGCCAGCAGCTGGGGACAGGGAGCCTACGAGCAGTACTTC
NA,TRBJ1-4,NA,TRBV11-3,CASSSEGINEKLFF,TGTGCCAGCAGCTCGGAGGGAATCAATGAAAAACTGTTTTTT
NA,TRBJ2-1,TRBD1,TRBV19,CASTPTRFDRVYNEQFF,TGTGCCAGTACTCCCACCCGGTTCGACAGGGTCTACAATGAGCAGTTCTTC
NA,TRBJ1-2,NA,TRBV3-1/TRBV3-2,CASSHAENYGYTF,TGTGCCAGCAGCCACGCGGAAAACTATGGCTACACCTTC
NA,TRBJ2-5,TRBD1,TRBV19,CASSTSTGWETQYF,TGTGCCAGTAGTACCTCGACAGGGTGGGAGACCCAGTACTTC
NA,TRBJ2-2,NA,TRBV5-1,CASSLFQGTNTGELFF,TGCGCCAGCAGCTTGTTTCAGGGGACCAACACCGGGGAGCTGTTTTTT
NA,TRBJ2-3,NA,TRBV21-1,CASNIRAQGLDTQYF,TGTGCCAGCAATATCCGAGCGCAGGGCTTAGATACGCAGTATTTT
once,TRBJ2-3,TRBD1,TRBV7-9,CASSFGTGGSTDTQYF,TGTGCCAGCAGCTTCGGGACAGGGGGTTCAACAGATACGCAGTATTTT
NA,TRBJ1-2,NA,TRBV18,CASSPDSYYGYTF,TGTGCCAGCTCACCGGACAGCTACTATGGCTACACCTTC
NA,TRBJ2-5,NA,TRBV7-9,CASSPAEGLLQTQYF,TGTGCCAGCAGCCCTGCGGAGGGCCTTCTCCAGACCCAGTACTTC
NA,TRBJ2-3,TRBD2,TRBV5-6,CATGTGTSRDTQYF,TGTGCCACTGGAACCGGGACTAGCAGAGATACGCAGTATTTT
NA,TRBJ1-5,NA,TRBV7-2,CASSLGQPNQPQHF,TGTGCCAGCAGCTTAGGACAGCCTAATCAGCCCCAGCATTTT
NA,TRBJ2-5,TRBD1,TRBV11-3,CASSSNTRDRETQYF,TGTGCCAGCAGCTCCAATACCCGGGACAGGGAGACCCAGTACTTC
NA,TRBJ2-3,TRBD2,TRBV7-2,CASSFSSGGTDTQYF,TGTGCCAGCAGCTTCTCTAGCGGGGGCACAGATACGCAGTATTTT
NA,TRBJ1-2,TRBD1,TRBV14,CASSQEWTGVWGYTF,TGTGCCAGCAGCCAAGAATGGACAGGGGTTTGGGGCTACACCTTC
NA,TRBJ2-4,NA,TRBV5-8,CASTTVGGKNIQYF,TGTGCCAGCACCACGGTCGGGGGCAAAAACATTCAGTACTTC
NA,TRBJ2-2,TRBD1,TRBV9,CASSVALPTGGAGAGELFF,TGTGCCAGCAGCGTAGCCCTACCGACAGGGGGCGCGGGTGCCGGGGAGCTGTTTTTT
NA,TRBJ1-1,NA,TRBV5-6,CASSSGTFTEAFF,TGTGCCAGCAGCTCCGGGACTTTCACTGAAGCTTTCTTT
NA,TRBJ1-5,NA,TRBV10-3,CAISARVNQPQHF,TGTGCCATCAGTGCCAGGGTAAATCAGCCCCAGCATTTT
NA,TRBJ1-5,NA,TRBV6-5,CASTPGGIHQPQHF,TGTGCCAGCACTCCTGGAGGGATACATCAGCCCCAGCATTTT
NA,TRBJ2-7,NA,TRBV27,CASSRTTLYEQYF,TGTGCCAGCAGTCGAACAACGCTCTACGAGCAGTACTTC
NA,TRBJ1-5,NA,TRBV6-2/TRBV6-3,CASSSLGGGNQPQHF,TGTGCCAGCAGTTCCCTCGGAGGGGGCAATCAGCCCCAGCATTTT
NA,TRBJ1-5,NA,TRBV9,CASSVGVLSNQPQHF,TGTGCCAGCAGCGTAGGCGTGCTTAGCAATCAGCCCCAGCATTTT
NA,TRBJ1-4,TRBD1,TRBV15,CATSREGDRLIEKLFF,TGTGCCACCAGCAGAGAGGGGGACAGGCTCATCGAAAAACTGTTTTTT
NA,TRBJ2-7,NA,TRBV11-2,CASSLRQNTYEQYF,TGTGCCAGCAGCTTAAGACAGAATACCTACGAGCAGTACTTC
NA,TRBJ1-5,NA,TRBV5-6,CASSGGYYQPQHF,TGTGCCAGCAGCGGAGGGTATTATCAGCCCCAGCATTTT
NA,TRBJ2-2,TRBD1,TRBV29-1,CSVAWDRNTGELFF,TGCAGCGTTGCTTGGGACAGAAACACCGGGGAGCTGTTTTTT
NA,TRBJ2-7,TRBD2,TRBV7-2,CASSRTSGRMNEQYF,TGTGCCAGCAGCCGGACTAGCGGGAGGATGAACGAGCAGTACTTC
NA,TRBJ1-1,NA,TRBV27,CASSLSTGKNTEAFF,TGTGCCAGCAGTTTAAGTACAGGAAAGAACACTGAAGCTTTCTTT
NA,TRBJ1-2,NA,TRBV7-2,CASSSLGGPDFYYGYTF,TGTGCCAGCAGCTCCCTAGGTGGTCCAGATTTTTACTATGGCTACACCTTC
NA,TRBJ1-5,TRBD1,TRBV7-2,CASSKQGAGTNQPQHF,TGTGCCAGCAGCAAACAGGGGGCTGGGACGAATCAGCCCCAGCATTTT
NA,TRBJ2-4,NA,TRBV12-5,CASGLAGIQNIQYF,TGTGCTAGTGGTTTGGCAGGGATCCAAAACATTCAGTACTTC
once,TRBJ2-1,NA,TRBV6-2/TRBV6-3,CASSYADNNEQFF,TGTGCCAGCAGTTACGCAGATAACAATGAGCAGTTCTTC
few,TRBJ2-2,NA,TRBV5-6,CASSATGYTGELFF,TGTGCCAGCAGCGCTACAGGATACACCGGGGAGCTGTTTTTT
NA,TRBJ1-2,NA,TRBV5-6,CASSHGTSYGYTF,TGTGCCAGCAGCCACGGGACATCCTATGGCTACACCTTC